The present T cell receptor beta chain was sequenced within a study of blood T cell repertoires in COVID-19. Assay used: immunoSEQ multiplex PCR; TCRdb lists only in-frame clones, some missing. The sample has approximately 200,000 clones, 80% to 90% seen once. The V and J ends lost 0 bases and 4 bases, in that order; junction bases with no gene match: 5. The CDR3 covers 17 residues. Looked up from germline, CDR1 is SGHRS and CDR2 is YFSETQ. This clonotype was obtained from a young woman who had been exposed to COVID-19. The sample consisted of PBMCs or T cells enriched from blood (not recorded which). This chain uses TRBV5-1 with TRBJ2-2, with 11 nucleotides matching TRBD2. CDR3 bases: TGCGCCAGCAGCTTGGCCCGGCTAGCGGGAGGCACCGGGGAGCTGTTTTTT. Translating gives CASSLARLAGGTGELFF.